The clone carrying this TCR beta chain was picked up many times. Antigen: not known. The junction had 6 bases not matched to a gene; V was cut back by 2 bases and J by 1 base. Germline assignment: CDR1 LNHNV and CDR2 YYDKDF (reference sequence). The CDR3 runs 17 residues. The sample comes from a study of T cell repertoires in cytomegalovirus infection. Across the whole study: The public TCR beta signatures pointed to both CMV infection and matching HLA type.

Study-wide points: People with CMV and the relevant HLA were identified by cumulative public TCR beta family frequency. HLA-C-restricted CMV-specific TCR beta clonotypes prevailed in the ex vivo response.

One entry per CDR3 protein results from TCRdb running MiXCR on the reads. The table includes about 210,000 distinct CDR3 sequences, around 6.4% detected once. The clonotype was recovered from a human donor in good health (CMV status not recorded). Some clones in this sample may be carry-over from other donors' samples. Sample: PBMCs. The genes are TRBV15 and TRBJ2-7; 12 bases fit TRBD2. The CDR3 protein is CATSRTSGGSLSYEQYF. In DNA, the CDR3 is TGTGCCACCAGCAGAACTAGCGGGGGGAGCCTATCCTACGAGCAGTACTTC.